Reported below is one TCR beta chain. This sample was taken from a study of shared clonotypes between healthy human individuals. CDR3 size: 16 residues. Germline V gene sequence: CDR1 SGDLS, CDR2 YYNGEE. With 3 bases removed from V and 4 bases from J, the gap between germline ends came to 19 bases. Sequencing was performed with immunoSEQ multiplex PCR; in TCRdb, only in-frame clones are kept and a portion is missing. This sample has about 2.3 million clones, with roughly 90% found just once. The TCR comes from a man between 18 and 35 years old in good health. Some clones in this sample may be carry-over from other donors' samples. This sequence joins TRBV9 and TRBJ1-2, with D possibly being TRBD1 (6 bases). What was sequenced was naive CD4+ T cells from PBMCs. Sample subset: CD45RA+ positively selected. CDR3 DNA sequence: TGTGCCAGCAGCGACGATGGGGGGCGGCTTACCTATGGCTACACCTTC. This codes for CASSDDGGRLTYGYTF.